The source of this T cell receptor beta chain is a study of identical twins. Whole-study findings and limits: Within beta out-of-frame sequences, the excess sharing observed between twins was weaker. Conclusions came from cross-sectional statistical analysis, not from following the same donors.

Germline V lookup: CDR1 MGHRA, CDR2 YSYEKL. The CDR3 has 15 residues. The germline V and J ends were trimmed by 2 bases and 4 bases, with 11 bases remaining between them. Comments on this clonotype: Its antigen is currently unknown.

The cDNA had a unique molecular identifier and a template-switch universal primer site. TCRdb ran MiXCR on the 5' RACE reads and lists one entry per CDR3 protein. This sample has 510,000 or so distinct CDR3 sequences, with about 15% found just once. These data are also associated with another study on yellow fever vaccine responses in identical twins.

This receptor was taken from a woman aged 18-29 years in good health. Sequencing was performed on CD4+ T cells sorted from blood. The chain employs TRBV4-1 and TRBJ1-4; tentative D call: TRBD1 (5 bases). The CDR3 DNA reads as TGCGCCAGCAGCCAACTGACAGACTTTAATGAAAAACTGTTTTTT. Translating gives CASSQLTDFNEKLFF.